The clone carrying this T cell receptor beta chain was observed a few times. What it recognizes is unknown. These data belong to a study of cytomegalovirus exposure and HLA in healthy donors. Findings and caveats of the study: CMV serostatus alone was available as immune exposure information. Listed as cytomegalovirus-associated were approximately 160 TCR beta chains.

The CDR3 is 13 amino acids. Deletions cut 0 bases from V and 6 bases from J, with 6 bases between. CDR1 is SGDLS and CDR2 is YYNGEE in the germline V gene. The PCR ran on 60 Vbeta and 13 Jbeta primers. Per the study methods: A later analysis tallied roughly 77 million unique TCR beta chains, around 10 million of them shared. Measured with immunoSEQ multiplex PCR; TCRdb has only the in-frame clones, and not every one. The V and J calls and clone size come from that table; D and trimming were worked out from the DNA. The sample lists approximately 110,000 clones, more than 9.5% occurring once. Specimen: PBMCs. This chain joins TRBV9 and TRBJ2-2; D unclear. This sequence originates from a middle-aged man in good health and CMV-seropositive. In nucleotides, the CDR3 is TGTGCCAGCAGCGTAGCCCTCGCCGGGGAGCTGTTTTTT. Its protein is CASSVALAGELFF.